The 17 T cell receptor beta chains below come from one sample, sequenced in a study of blood T cell repertoires in COVID-19. Assay: immunoSEQ multiplex PCR; the TCRdb copy retains only in-frame clones and omits some. The sample records some 330,000 clones, 89% being singletons. Sequences were obtained from peripheral blood. Source of these receptors: a woman aged 25 to 39 with COVID-19, enrolled during active disease.

The chain joins TRBV9 to TRBJ2-2; tentatively, D is TRBD1 (6 bases). Trimming stripped 4 bases from V and 6 bases from J, with 10 bases between. The CDR3 runs to 13 residues. Germline CDR1 is SGDLS and CDR2 is YYNGEE. CDR3 sequence (DNA): TGTGCCAGCAGCCAGGGGATCGCCGGGGAGCTGTTTTTT. Its translation is CASSQGIAGELFF.

The J gene is TRBJ1-1, the V gene TRBV19; D unresolved. V dropped 0 bases and J dropped 5 bases, with 10 bases sitting between them. The CDR3 is 14 amino acids. Germline lookup yields CDR1 LNHDA and CDR2 SQIVND (reference sequence). The CDR3 region is CASSIDGRPTEAFF. The CDR3 nucleotides read TGTGCCAGTAGTATAGACGGCAGGCCGACTGAAGCTTTCTTT.

This clone was seen a single time. The rearrangement uses TRBV3-1 (or the pseudogene TRBV3-2) and TRBJ1-3, with D possibly TRBD1 on 5 matching bases. The V gene lost 1 base and the J gene lost 6 bases, with 10 bases spanning the gap. The CDR3 is made up of 14 amino acids. CDR1 LGHDT and CDR2 YNNKEL come from the germline V gene (reference sequence). CDR3 protein: CASSQVYRTNTIYF. The DNA for the CDR3 is TGTGCCAGCAGCCAAGTCTACAGGACAAACACCATATATTTT.

The J gene is TRBJ1-6, the V gene TRBV25-1; D may be TRBD1 (6 bases). V lost 2 bases and J lost 8, with 10 bases in between. CDR1 and CDR2 (germline): MGHDK, SYGVNS. This CDR3 region has 14 residues. Here the CDR3 reads CASSEGAGDSPLHF. DNA for the CDR3: TGTGCCAGCAGTGAAGGGGCAGGGGATTCACCCCTCCACTTT.

J is TRBJ2-1 and V is TRBV24-1; 8 bases agree with TRBD1. The CDR3 is 19 amino acids. Germline V lookup: CDR1 KGHDR, CDR2 SFDVKD. Trimming took 5 bases from V and 2 from J; bases not matched to a gene: 16. CDR3 DNA sequence: TGTGCCACCAGTGCAAGACCTCTCAGTGCGGGACAGGCCTACAATGAGCAGTTCTTC. It is translated as CATSARPLSAGQAYNEQFF.

This rearrangement joins TRBV11-2 to TRBJ1-1, with D possibly being TRBD1 (5 bases). Germline loops: CDR1 SGHAT, CDR2 FQNNGV. The germline V and J ends were trimmed by 1 base and 1 base, with 16 bases remaining between them. The CDR3 extends over 17 amino acids. The CDR3 loop reads CASSLARGGRTNTEAFF. DNA for the CDR3: TGTGCCAGCAGCTTAGCTCGGGGGGGGAGGACGAACACTGAAGCTTTCTTT.

This sequence joins TRBV27 and TRBJ2-2, with 7 bases lining up with TRBD2. Germline CDR1 and CDR2: MNHEY and SMNVEV (reference sequence). The CDR3 runs to 18 residues. The J segment lost 1 base and the V segment lost 2 bases, leaving 10 bases of the junction unmatched. As DNA, the CDR3 is TGTGCCAGCAGTTTAACCCCGAGGGAGGGATTGAACACCGGGGAGCTGTTTTTT. Protein product: CASSLTPREGLNTGELFF.

This clone came up once. The chain carries TRBV7-9 and TRBJ2-7; 11 nucleotides line up with TRBD2. Germline assignment: CDR1 SEHNR and CDR2 FQNEAQ (reference sequence). The CDR3 length is 15 residues. With V trimmed by 3 bases and J by 3 bases, 4 bases remained unmatched. In nucleotides, the CDR3 is TGTGCCAGCAGCTTCGGGGGGACTAGCGGCTACGAGCAGTACTTC. Translated, it gives CASSFGGTSGYEQYF.

This chain connects TRBV12-3 or TRBV12-4 to TRBJ2-1, with D possibly matching TRBD2 (6 bases). The CDR3 runs to 13 residues. Trimming shortened V by 0 bases and J by 10 bases, and 10 bases separated the two germline ends. In nucleotides, the CDR3 is TGTGCCAGCAGTTTAGCGGAGGGGTTGGAGCAGTTCTTC. Protein: CASSLAEGLEQFF.

This clone was observed a single time. The V gene is TRBV15, the J gene TRBJ1-1; D not certain. Trimming removed 3 bases from V and 3 bases from J, with 5 bases in between. The CDR3 extends over 12 amino acids. Germline lookup yields CDR1 LNHNV and CDR2 YYDKDF (reference sequence). The CDR3 sequence is CATSRYYTEAFF. In DNA form, the CDR3 reads TGTGCCACCAGCAGGTACTACACTGAAGCTTTCTTT.

This chain connects TRBV6-5 to TRBJ2-5, with D possibly being TRBD2 (7 bases). The V and J ends lost 5 bases and 5 bases respectively, with 18 bases between them. Per the germline V gene, CDR1 is MNHEY and CDR2 is SVGAGI. This CDR3 spans 15 amino acids. In DNA form, the CDR3 reads TGTGCCAGCAGTCCCTCCCGGGGGGCTGGCGAGACCCAGTACTTC. It translates to CASSPSRGAGETQYF.

The V and J genes are TRBV10-3 and TRBJ2-1; 11 bases fit TRBD1. Germline V gene lookup returns CDR1 ENHRY and CDR2 SYGVKD. Trimming at V came to 4 bases and at J to 3 bases, leaving 2 bases not matched to a gene. The length of the CDR3 is 15 residues. Here the CDR3 DNA reads TGTGCCATCAGTGTGGGACAGGGGGTCTACAATGAGCAGTTCTTC. Its protein product is CAISVGQGVYNEQFF.

This CDR3 reads CASRQRPSGPYEQYF. The CDR3 DNA reads TGCGCCAGCAGGCAACGTCCTAGCGGGCCTTACGAGCAGTACTTC. The V gene is TRBV4-3, the J gene TRBJ2-7; TRBD2 matches at 8 bases. Germline CDR1 and CDR2: LGHNA and YSLEER. The CDR3 consists of 15 residues. Trimming took 6 bases from V and 4 from J; bases not matched to a gene: 11.

J is TRBJ2-1 and V is TRBV27, with D tentatively TRBD2 (5 bases). The CDR3 loop spans 13 amino acids. V was clipped by 5 bases and J by 10 bases, with 15 bases between them. The V gene's germline CDR1 is MNHEY and CDR2 SMNVEV (reference sequence). The CDR3 sequence is CASSPYTSQEQFF. The CDR3 region has the DNA TGTGCCAGCAGTCCATACACTAGTCAGGAGCAGTTCTTC.

CDR3 sequence reads: CASSPIRGTEAFF. For the CDR3, the DNA is TGTGCCAGCAGTCCCATCAGGGGCACTGAAGCTTTCTTT. V is TRBV6-2 or TRBV6-3 and J is TRBJ1-1, with a possible D match to TRBD1 (6 bases). V was clipped by 5 bases and J by 4 bases, with 11 bases between them. The CDR3 extends over 13 amino acids. Germline V CDR1 and CDR2: MNHEY, SVGEGT.

The chain uses TRBV7-9 and TRBJ2-6; 7 bases match TRBD1. V lost 5 bases, J lost 3 bases, and 7 bases stayed unmatched. The CDR3 consists of 16 residues. Germline V CDR1 and CDR2: SEHNR, FQNEAQ (reference sequence). CDR3 region: CASSHTTGVGANVLTF. The CDR3 bases are TGTGCCAGCAGCCATACAACAGGGGTTGGGGCCAACGTCCTGACTTTC.

The chain links TRBV6-1 to TRBJ1-1; D not resolved. V lost 2 bases and J 4 bases, leaving 14 bases between the germline ends. Germline V lookup: CDR1 MNHNS, CDR2 SASEGT. CDR3 length equals 15 residues. The CDR3, as DNA: TGTGCCAGCAGTGAATACCGGGTGAAAGGCACTGAAGCTTTCTTT. It codes for CASSEYRVKGTEAFF.